A selection of T cell receptor beta chains follows, all from one sample in a study of spatial heterogeneity in lung cancer. One entry per CDR3 protein results from TCRdb running MiXCR on the 5' RACE reads. Among approximately 20,000 distinct CDR3 sequences, approximately 6.5% were seen once, and the ten largest hold 20% to 25%. The sequencing here drew on lung tumor tissue, taken at surgery. The origin of the receptors is a female donor with early-stage non-small cell lung cancer. Each CDR3 is given with its conserved first and last residue. D genes are given only for firm matches. Only part of the rows carry a size: once, few, many, or a class if the clone is expanded.

j_call: TRBJ2-2
v_call: TRBV20-1
d_call: TRBD1
clone_size: many
cdr3_aa: CSATGTANTGELFF
cdr3_nt: TGCAGTGCTACCGGGACAGCAAACACCGGGGAGCTGTTTTTT

j_call: TRBJ2-1
v_call: TRBV6-2/TRBV6-3
d_call: NA
clone_size: NA
cdr3_aa: CASSSSSYNEQFF
cdr3_nt: TGTGCCAGCAGTTCGAGCTCCTACAATGAGCAGTTCTTC

j_call: TRBJ1-5
v_call: TRBV10-3
d_call: NA
clone_size: medium-sized
cdr3_aa: CAISDQGSSQPQHF
cdr3_nt: TGTGCCATCAGTGATCAGGGATCCAGTCAGCCCCAGCATTTT

j_call: TRBJ2-7
v_call: TRBV27
d_call: NA
clone_size: NA
cdr3_aa: CASSRSSYEQYF
cdr3_nt: TGTGCCAGCAGCCGAAGCTCCTACGAGCAGTACTTC

j_call: TRBJ2-1
v_call: TRBV7-3
d_call: NA
clone_size: medium-sized
cdr3_aa: CASSQGSGPSYNEQFF
cdr3_nt: TGTGCCAGCAGCCAGGGCAGTGGGCCTTCCTACAATGAGCAGTTCTTC

j_call: TRBJ2-7
v_call: TRBV7-9
d_call: TRBD1
clone_size: many
cdr3_aa: CASSNAVRGRLEQYF
cdr3_nt: TGTGCCAGCAGCAACGCGGTAAGGGGGCGGCTGGAGCAGTACTTC

j_call: TRBJ1-5
v_call: TRBV2
d_call: NA
clone_size: medium-sized
cdr3_aa: CASSPVGNSNQPQHF
cdr3_nt: TGTGCCAGCAGTCCTGTGGGGAACAGCAATCAGCCCCAGCATTTT

j_call: TRBJ1-1
v_call: TRBV6-2/TRBV6-3
d_call: TRBD1
clone_size: few
cdr3_aa: CASRDRVMNTEAFF
cdr3_nt: TGTGCCAGCAGGGACAGGGTCATGAACACTGAAGCTTTCTTT

j_call: TRBJ2-3
v_call: TRBV15
d_call: NA
clone_size: many
cdr3_aa: CATSRGYTDTQYF
cdr3_nt: TGTGCCACCAGCAGGGGTTACACAGATACGCAGTATTTT

j_call: TRBJ2-7
v_call: TRBV6-1
d_call: NA
clone_size: many
cdr3_aa: CASRSRTVVFSQYF
cdr3_nt: TGTGCCAGCAGGTCACGGACAGTAGTTTTCTCCCAGTACTTC

j_call: TRBJ2-5
v_call: TRBV9
d_call: NA
clone_size: few
cdr3_aa: CASSVETGRETQYF
cdr3_nt: TGTGCCAGCAGCGTAGAAACAGGGCGAGAGACCCAGTACTTC

j_call: TRBJ1-1
v_call: TRBV5-1
d_call: NA
clone_size: many
cdr3_aa: CASSSPGPRKTEAFF
cdr3_nt: TGCGCCAGCAGCTCTCCGGGCCCAAGGAAGACTGAAGCTTTCTTT

j_call: TRBJ2-1
v_call: TRBV30
d_call: TRBD2
clone_size: NA
cdr3_aa: CAWSDPLGLAGGPSYNEQFF
cdr3_nt: TGTGCCTGGAGTGATCCGTTGGGACTAGCGGGGGGCCCCTCCTACAATGAGCAGTTCTTC

j_call: TRBJ2-4
v_call: TRBV29-1
d_call: NA
clone_size: medium-sized
cdr3_aa: CSVEDQGTKNIQYF
cdr3_nt: TGCAGCGTTGAAGATCAGGGGACCAAAAACATTCAGTACTTC

j_call: TRBJ1-4
v_call: TRBV5-4
d_call: NA
clone_size: few
cdr3_aa: CASSTGTTNEKLFF
cdr3_nt: TGTGCCAGCAGCACAGGGACAACTAATGAAAAACTGTTTTTT

j_call: TRBJ1-2
v_call: TRBV29-1
d_call: NA
clone_size: many
cdr3_aa: CSVELGGLNGYTF
cdr3_nt: TGCAGCGTTGAATTGGGGGGGCTGAATGGCTACACCTTC

j_call: TRBJ2-5
v_call: TRBV20-1
d_call: TRBD2
clone_size: many
cdr3_aa: CSADFPGLAGLETQYF
cdr3_nt: TGCAGTGCTGACTTTCCCGGACTAGCGGGATTAGAGACCCAGTACTTC

j_call: TRBJ2-7
v_call: TRBV29-1
d_call: TRBD1
clone_size: many
cdr3_aa: CSVSGTGEVEQYF
cdr3_nt: TGCAGCGTTTCGGGGACAGGGGAGGTCGAGCAGTACTTC

j_call: TRBJ1-5
v_call: TRBV19
d_call: TRBD1
clone_size: few
cdr3_aa: CASSIPDRVRQPQHF
cdr3_nt: TGTGCCAGTAGTATCCCTGACAGGGTGCGTCAGCCCCAGCATTTT

j_call: TRBJ1-2
v_call: TRBV6-6
d_call: TRBD1
clone_size: many
cdr3_aa: CASRGPVTGGGNYGYTF
cdr3_nt: TGTGCCAGCAGGGGACCCGTGACAGGGGGCGGGAACTATGGCTACACCTTC

j_call: TRBJ2-1
v_call: TRBV5-1
d_call: NA
clone_size: many
cdr3_aa: CASSLGLRQFF
cdr3_nt: TGCGCCAGCAGCTTAGGTCTAAGGCAGTTCTTC

j_call: TRBJ2-3
v_call: TRBV12-3/TRBV12-4
d_call: TRBD2
clone_size: many
cdr3_aa: CASRLRRGGTDTQYF
cdr3_nt: TGTGCCAGCAGACTCCGCCGGGGGGGCACAGATACGCAGTATTTT

j_call: TRBJ1-1
v_call: TRBV5-5
d_call: NA
clone_size: few
cdr3_aa: CASSLDVFGGKDTEAFF
cdr3_nt: TGTGCCAGCAGCTTGGATGTGTTTGGGGGAAAGGATACTGAAGCTTTCTTT

j_call: TRBJ1-1
v_call: TRBV20-1
d_call: NA
clone_size: many
cdr3_aa: CSAKQGKMTEAFF
cdr3_nt: TGCAGTGCTAAGCAGGGGAAAATGACTGAAGCTTTCTTT

j_call: TRBJ1-6
v_call: TRBV5-1
d_call: TRBD1
clone_size: few
cdr3_aa: CASSLDRGRSISPLHF
cdr3_nt: TGCGCCAGCAGCTTGGACAGGGGGCGTTCAATTTCACCCCTCCACTTT

j_call: TRBJ1-2
v_call: TRBV7-2
d_call: TRBD1
clone_size: NA
cdr3_aa: CASSFLLQGHGHTF
cdr3_nt: TGTGCCAGCAGCTTCCTGCTACAGGGGCATGGCCACACCTTC

j_call: TRBJ1-4
v_call: TRBV4-1
d_call: NA
clone_size: many
cdr3_aa: CASSQDPGTGNEKLFF
cdr3_nt: TGCGCCAGCAGCCAAGATCCTGGGACGGGAAATGAAAAACTGTTTTTT

j_call: TRBJ1-4
v_call: TRBV12-3/TRBV12-4
d_call: NA
clone_size: NA
cdr3_aa: CASSHTDALNEKLFF
cdr3_nt: TGTGCCAGCAGCCATACGGATGCCCTTAATGAAAAACTGTTTTTT

j_call: TRBJ1-2
v_call: TRBV12-3/TRBV12-4
d_call: NA
clone_size: many
cdr3_aa: CASSWAYGYTF
cdr3_nt: TGTGCCAGCAGTTGGGCCTATGGCTACACCTTC

j_call: TRBJ2-1
v_call: TRBV7-2
d_call: NA
clone_size: many
cdr3_aa: CASSRYRGRENEQFF
cdr3_nt: TGTGCCAGCAGCCGGTATAGGGGTCGAGAAAATGAGCAGTTCTTC

j_call: TRBJ2-3
v_call: TRBV7-9
d_call: TRBD2
clone_size: NA
cdr3_aa: CASSLEAGGWTDTQYF
cdr3_nt: TGTGCCAGCAGCTTAGAGGCGGGGGGGTGGACAGATACGCAGTATTTT

j_call: TRBJ1-1
v_call: TRBV20-1
d_call: TRBD1
clone_size: many
cdr3_aa: CSARGDRGRGANTEAFF
cdr3_nt: TGCAGTGCTAGAGGCGACAGGGGGCGAGGGGCGAACACTGAAGCTTTCTTT

j_call: TRBJ2-1
v_call: TRBV12-3/TRBV12-4
d_call: TRBD2
clone_size: NA
cdr3_aa: CASTYGGAVNEQFF
cdr3_nt: TGTGCCAGCACCTACGGGGGGGCAGTAAATGAGCAGTTCTTC

j_call: TRBJ1-3
v_call: TRBV30
d_call: NA
clone_size: many
cdr3_aa: CAWSSGAAGNTIYF
cdr3_nt: TGTGCCTGGAGTTCGGGGGCCGCTGGAAACACCATATATTTT